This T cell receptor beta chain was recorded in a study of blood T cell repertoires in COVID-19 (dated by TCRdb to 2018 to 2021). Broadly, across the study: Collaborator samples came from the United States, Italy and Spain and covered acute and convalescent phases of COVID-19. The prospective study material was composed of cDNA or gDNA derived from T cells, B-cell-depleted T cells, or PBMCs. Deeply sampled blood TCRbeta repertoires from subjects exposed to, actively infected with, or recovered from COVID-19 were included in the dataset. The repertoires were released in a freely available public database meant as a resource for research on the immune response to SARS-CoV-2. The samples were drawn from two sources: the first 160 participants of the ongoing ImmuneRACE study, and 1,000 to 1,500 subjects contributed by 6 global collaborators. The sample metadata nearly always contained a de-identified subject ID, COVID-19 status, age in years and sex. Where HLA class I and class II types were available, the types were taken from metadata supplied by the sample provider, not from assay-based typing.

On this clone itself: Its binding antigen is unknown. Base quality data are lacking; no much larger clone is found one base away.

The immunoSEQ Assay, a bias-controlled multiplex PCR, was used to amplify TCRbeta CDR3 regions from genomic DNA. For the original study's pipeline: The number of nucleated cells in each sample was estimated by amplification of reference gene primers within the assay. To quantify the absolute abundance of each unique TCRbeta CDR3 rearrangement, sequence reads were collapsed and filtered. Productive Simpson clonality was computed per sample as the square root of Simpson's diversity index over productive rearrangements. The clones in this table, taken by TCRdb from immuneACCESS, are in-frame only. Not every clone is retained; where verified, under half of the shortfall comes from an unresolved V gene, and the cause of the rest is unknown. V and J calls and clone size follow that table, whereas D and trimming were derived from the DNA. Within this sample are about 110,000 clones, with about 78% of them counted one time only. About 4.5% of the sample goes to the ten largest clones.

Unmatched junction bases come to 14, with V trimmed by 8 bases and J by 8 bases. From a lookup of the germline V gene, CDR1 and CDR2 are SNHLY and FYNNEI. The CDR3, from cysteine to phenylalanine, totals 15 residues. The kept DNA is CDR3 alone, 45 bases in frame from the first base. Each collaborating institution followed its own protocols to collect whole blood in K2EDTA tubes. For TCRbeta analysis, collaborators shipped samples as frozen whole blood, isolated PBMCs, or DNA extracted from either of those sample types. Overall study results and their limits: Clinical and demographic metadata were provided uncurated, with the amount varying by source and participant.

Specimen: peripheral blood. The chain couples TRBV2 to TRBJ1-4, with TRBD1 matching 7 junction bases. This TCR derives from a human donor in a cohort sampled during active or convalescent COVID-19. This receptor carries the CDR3 CASEGTAGEGEKLFF. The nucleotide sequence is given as TGTGCCAGCGAAGGGACAGCTGGGGAAGGGGAAAAACTGTTTTTT.